The 23 T cell receptor beta chains listed next were all sequenced from one sample in a study of CD8 T cells in Susac syndrome. When the RNA was reverse transcribed, random hexamers were used with an input of 0.5 to 1 ug. TCRdb redid the calling of the immunoSEQ multiplex PCR reads with MiXCR, one entry per CDR3 protein. Counted here are 75,000 or so distinct CDR3 sequences, 94% occurring once; the ten biggest clones make up approximately 0.9%. Material for sequencing was CD8+ T cells from PBMCs. The receptors stem from a human donor with Susac syndrome.

The chain is built from TRBV18 and TRBJ1-1; D gene uncertain. CDR1 and CDR2 from the germline V gene are KGHSH and LQKENI. The CDR3 totals 14 residues. V was shortened by 5 bases and J by 0 bases, with 10 bases between the two germline ends. The DNA for the CDR3 is TGTGCCAGCTCAGACCGGGCCTTGAACACTGAAGCTTTCTTT. Protein: CASSDRALNTEAFF.

This chain links TRBV30 with TRBJ2-3; 7 nucleotides line up with TRBD2. V lost 0 bases, J lost 6 bases, and 6 bases stayed unmatched. The CDR3 runs 14 residues. Germline CDR1 reads GTSNPN; CDR2 reads SVGIG (reference sequence). This chain's CDR3 is CAWSVLSGADTQYF. The DNA for the CDR3 is TGTGCCTGGAGTGTACTCAGCGGGGCGGATACGCAGTATTTT. Drawing the rest from reference TRBV30 and TRBJ2-3, the complete variable domain is SQTIHQWPATLVQPVGSPLSLECTVEGTSNPNLYWYRQAAGRGLQLLFYSVGIGQISSEVPQNLSASRPQDRQFILSSKKLLLSDSGFYLCAWSVLSGADTQYFGPGTRLTVL.

This clonotype has a handful of counts. This rearrangement joins TRBV20-1 to TRBJ2-1, with unresolved D. The CDR3 has 11 amino acids. The germline CDR1 and CDR2 sequences are DFQATT and SNEGSKA (reference sequence). Trimming shortened V by 2 bases and J by 6 bases, and 5 bases separated the two germline ends. In nucleotides, the CDR3 is TGCAGTGCTAGATGGGGCAATGAGCAGTTCTTC. Its translation is CSARWGNEQFF.

This chain joins TRBV30 and TRBJ1-1, with D hard to call. The CDR3 runs to 14 residues. Trimming cost V 4 bases and J 2 bases, with 14 bases left between them. Germline V gene sequence: CDR1 GTSNPN, CDR2 SVGIG (reference sequence). In DNA form, the CDR3 reads TGTGCCTGGACCTATGGTATCCTCAACACTGAAGCTTTCTTT. It encodes CAWTYGILNTEAFF.

The chain joins TRBV30 to TRBJ2-5; D perhaps matches TRBD2 (6 bases). The V end was cut by 0 bases, the J end by 1 base, with 15 bases between. CDR3 length equals 16 residues. CDR1 and CDR2 from the germline V gene are GTSNPN and SVGIG (reference sequence). The CDR3 reads CAWSVWRDERQETQYF. CDR3 in DNA: TGTGCCTGGAGTGTATGGCGGGATGAACGCCAAGAGACCCAGTACTTC.

This chain links TRBV30 with TRBJ2-7; weak D call: TRBD1 (5 bases). The germline V gene has CDR1 GTSNPN and CDR2 SVGIG (reference sequence). V was cut by 0 bases and J by 5 bases, with 17 bases left in between. This CDR3 comprises 15 residues. CDR3 protein: CAWSVIEAGRDEQYF. The CDR3 region has the DNA TGTGCCTGGAGTGTGATAGAGGCAGGGCGAGACGAGCAGTACTTC.

The chain carries TRBV30 and TRBJ2-2, with D perhaps matching TRBD1 (5 bases). Between the trimmed V and J ends, which lost 0 bases and 6 bases, there was a span of 8 bases. CDR1 is GTSNPN, CDR2 SVGIG, per germline (reference sequence). There are 13 residues in the CDR3. Here the CDR3 reads CAWSVSRAGELFF. As DNA, the CDR3 is TGTGCCTGGAGTGTCAGCAGGGCCGGGGAGCTGTTTTTT.

This chain uses TRBV2 with TRBJ2-4, with D perhaps being TRBD1 or TRBD2 (5 bases each). The ends were cut back, 8 bases at V and 4 bases at J, with 9 bases in the middle. This CDR3 spans 12 amino acids. Per germline, CDR1 SNHLY and CDR2 FYNNEI. Here the CDR3 reads CASRDLKNIQYF. The CDR3 nucleotides read TGTGCCAGCCGGGACCTTAAAAACATTCAGTACTTC. Based on the CDR3 plus reference TRBV2 and TRBJ2-4, the full variable domain is EPEVTQTPSHQVTQMGQEVILRCVPISNHLYFYWYRQILGQKVEFLVSFYNNEISEKSEIFDDQFSVERPDGSNFTLKIRSTKLEDSAMYFCASRDLKNIQYFGAGTRLSVL.

The V and J genes are TRBV4-2 and TRBJ1-1; D uncertain. Germline V gene sequence: CDR1 LGHNA, CDR2 YNFKEQ. There are 15 residues in the CDR3. Trimming removed 4 bases at V and 2 bases at J, with 14 bases between. The CDR3 DNA is TGTGCCAGCAGCCTTGCGGGGTCCGTAAACACTGAAGCTTTCTTT. Residues: CASSLAGSVNTEAFF.

The J gene is TRBJ1-5, the V gene TRBV19; no firm D call. Trimming took off 5 bases at V and 0 bases at J, with 11 bases between the two ends. The germline CDR1 and CDR2 sequences are LNHDA and SQIVND (reference sequence). This CDR3 spans 15 amino acids. Here the CDR3 reads CASSLWVNSNQPQHF. The CDR3 DNA follows: TGTGCCAGTAGTTTGTGGGTTAATAGCAATCAGCCCCAGCATTTT.

The rearrangement joins TRBV3-1 to TRBJ2-2; maybe TRBD1 (6 bases). The CDR3 loop spans 15 amino acids. The V end was cut by 6 bases, the J end by 3 bases, with 14 bases between. Germline V gene sequence: CDR1 LGHDT, CDR2 YNNKEL (reference sequence). This CDR3 reads CASRHRERDTGELFF. CDR3 coding DNA: TGTGCCAGCAGGCACAGGGAAAGGGACACCGGGGAGCTGTTTTTT.

The genes are TRBV5-1 and TRBJ1-5; D gene unclear. This CDR3 comprises 15 residues. In germline, CDR1 is SGHRS, CDR2 YFSETQ. V lost 4 bases to trimming and J lost 2 bases, with 13 bases between them. The CDR3 spells CASSVGWWGNQPQHF. CDR3 DNA: TGCGCCAGCAGCGTGGGATGGTGGGGCAATCAGCCCCAGCATTTT.

The CDR3 sequence is CASSLWGDGRGNEQFF. CDR3 sequence (DNA): TGTGCCAGCAGTTTATGGGGGGACGGACGGGGCAATGAGCAGTTCTTC. This chain uses TRBV27 with TRBJ2-1; possible D gene TRBD2, 6 bases. This CDR3 region has 16 residues. CDR1 and CDR2 (germline): MNHEY, SMNVEV (reference sequence). V lost 1 base and J lost 6, with 16 bases in between.

The genes are TRBV6-5 and TRBJ2-1; tentatively, D is TRBD1 (5 bases). Trimming took off 0 bases at V and 7 bases at J, with 16 bases between the two ends. The CDR3 extends over 16 amino acids. The V gene's germline CDR1 is MNHEY and CDR2 SVGAGI. Written as DNA, the CDR3 is TGTGCCAGCAGTTACTCGGGGCAGGTTGTGAGAAATGAGCAGTTCTTC. Amino acids: CASSYSGQVVRNEQFF.

This chain links TRBV7-9 with TRBJ1-4; no reliable D call. V was clipped by 1 base and J by 8 bases, with 14 bases between them. This CDR3 has 15 amino acids. Germline V lookup: CDR1 SEHNR, CDR2 FQNEAQ (reference sequence). The CDR3 DNA is TGTGCCAGCAGCTTAGATGGCACTCAAGGGGAAAAACTGTTTTTT. Amino acids: CASSLDGTQGEKLFF.

The chain couples TRBV6-5 to TRBJ1-2; D is perhaps TRBD1 (6 bases). This CDR3 is built from 13 residues. V was pared by 6 bases and J by 7 bases, with 15 bases between. Germline V gene lookup returns CDR1 MNHEY and CDR2 SVGAGI. DNA of the CDR3: TGTGCCAGCAGCCTCACAGGGAGAGGTGGCTACACCTTC. As protein: CASSLTGRGGYTF.

The rearrangement links TRBV5-1 to TRBJ1-1, with 9 bases that match TRBD1. Germline V CDR1 and CDR2: SGHRS, YFSETQ. The CDR3 spans 15 residues. V shed 4 bases, J shed 0 bases, and the junction held 4 bases outside the gene matches. CDR3 loop: CASSTGQGMNTEAFF. CDR3 bases: TGCGCCAGCAGCACCGGACAGGGGATGAACACTGAAGCTTTCTTT.

The table lists this clonotype with a count of one. V usage is TRBV30 and J usage is TRBJ1-4; 7 bases map to TRBD1. V lost 4 bases to trimming and J lost 6 bases; unmatched junction nucleotides: 5. Germline V gives CDR1 GTSNPN, CDR2 SVGIG (reference sequence). This CDR3 is built from 13 residues. The CDR3 DNA is TGTGCCTGGACCTCCGGGACAGATGAAAAACTGTTTTTT. Its translation: CAWTSGTDEKLFF.

Here the CDR3 DNA reads TGTGCCTGGAGTGTGGGGACAGGGGAGACCTACGAGCAGTACTTC. It specifies CAWSVGTGETYEQYF. The chain uses TRBV30 and TRBJ2-7; 10 bases agree with TRBD1. Looked up from germline, CDR1 is GTSNPN and CDR2 is SVGIG (reference sequence). CDR3 length: 15 amino acids. With 0 bases clipped from V and 2 bases from J, the junction kept 4 bases outside the gene matches. Based on the CDR3 plus reference TRBV30 and TRBJ2-7, the full variable domain is SQTIHQWPATLVQPVGSPLSLECTVEGTSNPNLYWYRQAAGRGLQLLFYSVGIGQISSEVPQNLSASRPQDRQFILSSKKLLLSDSGFYLCAWSVGTGETYEQYFGPGTRLTVT.

This sequence joins TRBV9 and TRBJ2-3; TRBD1 might be the D (5 bases). This CDR3 contains 15 residues. Germline V gene lookup returns CDR1 SGDLS and CDR2 YYNGEE. V lost 0 bases, J lost 5 bases, and 13 bases lay in between. For the CDR3, the DNA is TGTGCCAGCAGCGTAGTTTACCAGGGTCAAGATACGCAGTATTTT. It codes for CASSVVYQGQDTQYF. Variable domain in full (rest from reference TRBV9 and TRBJ2-3): DSGVTQTPKHLITATGQRVTLRCSPRSGDLSVYWYQQSLDQGLQFLIQYYNGEERAKGNILERFSAQQFPDLHSELNLSSLELGDSALYFCASSVVYQGQDTQYFGPGTRLTVL.

The rearrangement links TRBV13 to TRBJ2-2; a weak D match, TRBD1 (6 bases). Germline assignment: CDR1 PRHDT and CDR2 FYEKMQ (reference sequence). V was shortened by 2 bases and J by 5 bases, with 12 bases between the two germline ends. The CDR3 covers 15 residues. Here the CDR3 DNA reads TGTGCCAGCAGCTTAACAGGGTCGTGGACCGGGGAGCTGTTTTTT. The encoded protein is CASSLTGSWTGELFF.

The chain couples TRBV20-1 to TRBJ2-6, with a possible D match to TRBD2 (6 bases). CDR1 DFQATT and CDR2 SNEGSKA come from the germline V gene (reference sequence). Trimming shortened V by 5 bases and J by 6 bases, and 11 bases separated the two germline ends. CDR3 length: 13 residues. The DNA for the CDR3 is TGCAGTGCTTTCGGGGGTGTGGCCAACGTCCTGACTTTC. Translated: CSAFGGVANVLTF.

This chain links TRBV20-1 with TRBJ2-1, with 7 bases matching TRBD2. The germline V gene has CDR1 DFQATT and CDR2 SNEGSKA (reference sequence). The CDR3 has 15 amino acids. V gave up 6 bases and J gave up 4 bases; unmatched junction bases: 12. CDR3 residues: CSAPPSGVAYNEQFF. In DNA form, the CDR3 reads TGCAGTGCCCCCCCGAGCGGGGTCGCGTACAATGAGCAGTTCTTC.